The 29 T cell receptor beta chains listed next were all sequenced from one sample in a study of blood T cell repertoires in COVID-19. TCRdb's table, derived via immunoSEQ multiplex PCR, lists solely in-frame clones and lacks some. This repertoire shows about 74,000 clones, 75% to 85% found once; its top ten account for 15%. Sequencing input: peripheral blood. The receptors were gathered from a human donor in a cohort sampled during active COVID-19.

J is TRBJ2-7 and V is TRBV5-1; the match to TRBD1 covers 10 bases. CDR3 size: 15 residues. V trimming: 0 bases; J trimming: 5 bases; junction bases outside the gene matches: 5. Germline-derived CDR1 and CDR2 are SGHRS and YFSETQ. CDR3 in DNA: TGCGCCAGCAGCTTGGGGACCGGGACAGGGGACGAGCAGTACTTC. Protein: CASSLGTGTGDEQYF.

This sequence joins TRBV12-3 or TRBV12-4 and TRBJ1-2; D may be TRBD1 (6 bases). V lost 10 bases to trimming and J lost 2 bases, with 14 bases between them. This CDR3 spans 13 amino acids. This chain's CDR3 is CANPPRGNYGYTF. In nucleotides, the CDR3 is TGTGCCAACCCCCCTAGGGGGAACTATGGCTACACCTTC.

CDR3 sequence: CATSDSYRVPNQPQHF. The CDR3 DNA is TGTGCCACCAGTGATTCCTACAGAGTACCAAATCAGCCCCAGCATTTT. This chain uses TRBV24-1 with TRBJ1-5; unclear D gene. The CDR3 is made up of 16 amino acids. V was cut by 2 bases and J by 4 bases, with 14 bases left in between. Germline-derived CDR1 and CDR2 are KGHDR and SFDVKD.

This clone has just one count. The identical CDR3 is also encoded by other nucleotide sequences in the sample. The V gene is TRBV11-3, the J gene TRBJ2-3; TRBD2 is a possible D gene (6 bases). CDR1 SGHNT and CDR2 YENEEA come from the germline V gene. V lost 2 bases and J lost 3, with 9 bases in between. CDR3 length: 14 residues. The CDR3 DNA follows: TGTGCCAGCAGCTTAACCGGGAGTACAGATACGCAGTATTTT. Translation: CASSLTGSTDTQYF. Together with reference TRBV11-3 and TRBJ2-3, the CDR3 gives the full variable domain: EAGVVQSPRYKIIEKKQPVAFWCNPISGHNTLYWYLQNLGQGPELLIRYENEEAVDDSQLPKDRFSAERLKGVDSTLKIQPAELGDSAVYLCASSLTGSTDTQYFGPGTRLTVL.

This chain uses TRBV5-6 with TRBJ1-6; TRBD1 matches at 7 bases. The trim removed 4 bases at V and 9 bases at J, leaving 13 bases unmatched. Per germline, CDR1 SGHDT and CDR2 YYEEEE. This CDR3 region has 16 residues. The CDR3 region has the DNA TGTGCCAGCAGCGCGCCAAACAGGGGTCGGAGTTCACCCCTCCACTTT. Translation: CASSAPNRGRSSPLHF.

This clone was counted only a few times. The chain combines TRBV6-6 with TRBJ2-7; 8 positions agree with TRBD2. Trimming took 4 bases from V and 3 from J; bases not matched to a gene: 8. Germline lookup yields CDR1 MNHNY and CDR2 SVGAGI (reference sequence). This CDR3 contains 15 residues. This CDR3 reads CASSSTSGSLYEQYF. The DNA of the CDR3 is TGTGCCAGCAGTTCCACAAGCGGGAGTCTCTACGAGCAGTACTTC.

This clone was detected only once. V and J are TRBV19 and TRBJ2-1, with a possible D match to TRBD2 (6 bases). Trimming stripped 0 bases from V and 3 bases from J, with 18 bases between. Germline CDR1 LNHDA, CDR2 SQIVND (reference sequence). The CDR3 runs 18 residues. The CDR3 is CASSIDTAGVLGYNEQFF. The CDR3 DNA sequence: TGTGCCAGTAGTATAGATACAGCGGGCGTCTTGGGCTACAATGAGCAGTTCTTC. The full variable domain, rest sourced from reference TRBV19 and TRBJ2-1, is DGGITQSPKYLFRKEGQNVTLSCEQNLNHDAMYWYRQDPGQGLRLIYYSQIVNDFQKGDIAEGYSVSREKKESFPLTVTSAQKNPTAFYLCASSIDTAGVLGYNEQFFGPGTRLTVL.

The chain employs TRBV7-9 and TRBJ2-3; 8 bases map to TRBD2. This CDR3 is 19 amino acids long. J lost 2 bases, V lost 6 bases, and 19 bases had no gene match. CDR1 and CDR2 from the germline V gene are SEHNR and FQNEAQ (reference sequence). CDR3 coding DNA: TGTGCCAGCAGGGGTACCACCGGCGGGGGTAGCGGGATCACAGATACGCAGTATTTT. It codes for CASRGTTGGGSGITDTQYF.

J is TRBJ2-7 and V is TRBV9; 7 bases fit TRBD2. Per germline, CDR1 SGDLS and CDR2 YYNGEE. Trimming took 0 bases from V and 5 from J; bases not matched to a gene: 5. The CDR3 spans 14 residues. DNA for the CDR3: TGTGCCAGCAGCGTAGGCGGGAGAATCAACGAGCAGTACTTC. Translated, it gives CASSVGGRINEQYF.

This clone was recorded a few times. The chain uses TRBV7-9 and TRBJ1-5; 7 bases fit TRBD1. Looked up from germline, CDR1 is SEHNR and CDR2 is FQNEAQ (reference sequence). The ends lost 5 bases at V and 2 bases at J; junction bases unmatched: 6. The CDR3 consists of 15 residues. The CDR3 sequence: CASSPGDSRNQPQHF. CDR3 nucleotides: TGTGCCAGCAGCCCTGGGGACAGCCGCAATCAGCCCCAGCATTTT.

The V and J genes are TRBV29-1 and TRBJ2-7, with 9 bases fitting TRBD1. Trimming cost V 6 bases and J 5 bases; bases outside gene matches: 14. The V gene's germline CDR1 is SQVTM and CDR2 ANQGSEA. The CDR3 is 15 residues long. The CDR3 region is CSVGRPGQGPDEQYF. CDR3 bases: TGCAGCGTCGGGCGTCCCGGACAGGGGCCTGACGAGCAGTACTTC.

This clone was seen a few times. The chain combines TRBV7-9 with TRBJ1-5; D might be TRBD1 (5 bases). This CDR3 region has 15 residues. Trimming took off 4 bases at V and 3 bases at J, with 13 bases between the two ends. CDR1 is SEHNR and CDR2 is FQNEAQ in the germline V gene (reference sequence). In DNA form, the CDR3 reads TGTGCCAGCAGCTCAAATACAGGTACCAATCAGCCCCAGCATTTT. This encodes CASSSNTGTNQPQHF.

The rearrangement joins TRBV11-2 to TRBJ2-7; D is perhaps TRBD1 (6 bases). CDR3 length equals 12 residues. Germline CDR1 SGHAT, CDR2 FQNNGV. V was pared by 4 bases and J by 5 bases, with 9 bases between. CDR3 amino acids: CASSSGQHEQYF. CDR3 coding DNA: TGTGCCAGCAGCTCAGGACAGCACGAGCAGTACTTC.

The genes are TRBV28 and TRBJ2-7, with TRBD1 as a possible D gene (6 bases). The CDR3 consists of 15 residues. Between the trimmed V and J ends, which lost 7 bases and 2 bases, there was a span of 18 bases. Germline assignment: CDR1 MDHEN and CDR2 SYDVKM. DNA for the CDR3: TGTGCCAGCACCGTAACAGGGAGAGGCGCCTACGAGCAGTACTTC. Protein sequence: CASTVTGRGAYEQYF.

The V gene is TRBV6-5, the J gene TRBJ1-2; D uncertain. Germline V gene sequence: CDR1 MNHEY, CDR2 SVGAGI. CDR3 size: 12 residues. The V end lost 6 bases, the J end lost 8 bases, and 13 bases lay between the germline ends. CDR3 in amino acids: CASRVSLGGYTF. The CDR3 nucleotides read TGTGCCAGCAGGGTTTCTCTGGGCGGCTACACCTTC.

This clone was picked up a small number of times. This rearrangement joins TRBV12-5 to TRBJ2-3; 9 nucleotides align to TRBD1. The CDR3 covers 15 residues. CDR1 and CDR2 from the germline V gene are LGHNT and FRNRAP. Trimming took 3 bases from V and 5 from J; bases not matched to a gene: 6. As DNA, the CDR3 is TGTGCTAGTGGTTTTTGGGACAGGGCCTTAGATACGCAGTATTTT. It specifies CASGFWDRALDTQYF.

The V gene is TRBV15, the J gene TRBJ1-1; 10 positions agree with TRBD1. J gave up 11 bases and V 0 bases, and 3 bases lay outside the gene matches. CDR3 length: 13 residues. Germline lookup yields CDR1 LNHNV and CDR2 YYDKDF (reference sequence). The CDR3 DNA is TGTGCCACCAGCAGAGACATGGACAGGGGGGCTTTCTTT. This gives the protein CATSRDMDRGAFF.

The chain recombines TRBV13 with TRBJ2-3; possibly TRBD1 for D (6 bases). Germline V gene sequence: CDR1 PRHDT, CDR2 FYEKMQ (reference sequence). The CDR3 runs 14 residues. The V end was cut by 2 bases, the J end by 6 bases, with 12 bases between. The CDR3 loop is CASSLTGWWDTQYF. In DNA form, the CDR3 reads TGTGCCAGCAGCTTAACAGGGTGGTGGGATACGCAGTATTTT.

The chain combines TRBV4-3 with TRBJ1-1; D is possibly TRBD1 (6 bases). The CDR3 is 14 residues long. From germline, CDR1 is LGHNA and CDR2 YSLEER. Trimming took 0 bases from V and 5 from J, leaving 10 bases between them. The CDR3 loop is CASSQDRGPTEAFF. The CDR3, as DNA: TGCGCCAGCAGCCAAGACAGGGGTCCTACTGAAGCTTTCTTT.

The chain combines TRBV6-6 with TRBJ1-1; no definite D call. The length of the CDR3 is 16 residues. Trimming took 6 bases from V and 0 from J, leaving 17 bases between them. Germline loops: CDR1 MNHNY, CDR2 SVGAGI (reference sequence). This CDR3 is CASRHKRTGLNTEAFF. For the CDR3, the DNA is TGTGCCAGCAGGCATAAGCGGACGGGATTGAACACTGAAGCTTTCTTT.

This clone was seen a handful of times. This sequence joins TRBV9 and TRBJ2-7; 9 bases agree with TRBD1. The CDR3 is made up of 15 amino acids. V shed 4 bases and J 7 bases; nucleotides not matched to a gene: 12. The germline gives CDR1 SGDLS, CDR2 YYNGEE. As DNA, the CDR3 is TGTGCCAGCAGCCGTGCCGGGACAGGGTCGTTTGAGCAGTACTTC. Translation: CASSRAGTGSFEQYF.

The rearrangement uses TRBV14 and TRBJ2-1, with 8 bases lining up with TRBD2. Germline loops: CDR1 SGHDN, CDR2 FVKESK. This CDR3 is 18 amino acids long. The junction had 15 bases not matched to a gene; V was cut back by 0 bases and J by 8 bases. The CDR3 loop reads CASSQETWGSGVRDEQFF. The CDR3 region has the DNA TGTGCCAGCAGCCAAGAAACTTGGGGTAGCGGGGTGAGAGATGAGCAGTTCTTC. Filled out from reference TRBV14 and TRBJ2-1, the complete variable domain reads EAGVTQFPSHSVIEKGQTVTLRCDPISGHDNLYWYRRVMGKEIKFLLHFVKESKQDESGMPNNRFLAERTGGTYSTLKVQPAELEDSGVYFCASSQETWGSGVRDEQFFGPGTRLTVL.

This clone was counted many times. One end of the junction fails to match germline, which may point to a read error. This chain links TRBV27 with TRBJ1-5, with no clear D. CDR1 is MNHEY and CDR2 is SMNVEV in the germline V gene (reference sequence). This CDR3 region has 15 residues. The CDR3, as DNA: TGTGCCAGCGGTTTGGAGTACACTAGCAATCAGCCCCAGCATTTT. Encoded protein: CASGLEYTSNQPQHF.

The genes are TRBV5-4 and TRBJ2-3, with TRBD2 matching 10 bases. Germline CDR1 SGHNT, CDR2 YYREEE (reference sequence). J gave up 0 bases and V 5 bases, and 3 bases lay outside the gene matches. The CDR3 is 15 amino acids. The CDR3 region is CASSPTSGSTDTQYF. The DNA of the CDR3 is TGTGCCAGCAGTCCGACTAGCGGGAGCACAGATACGCAGTATTTT. The variable domain in full, completed from reference TRBV5-4 and TRBJ2-3, reads ETGVTQSPTHLIKTRGQQVTLRCSSQSGHNTVSWYQQALGQGPQFIFQYYREEENGRGNFPPRFSGLQFPNYSSELNVNALELDDSALYLCASSPTSGSTDTQYFGPGTRLTVL.

This clone was seen a handful of times. The chain employs TRBV7-8 and TRBJ2-7; weak D call: TRBD2 (5 bases). Trimming took 5 bases from V and 4 from J, leaving 12 bases between them. The CDR3 totals 13 residues. In germline, CDR1 is SGHVS, CDR2 FQNEAQ. Written as DNA, the CDR3 is TGTGCCAGCAGCCCCCTGAGGGTATACGAGCAGTACTTC. Its protein product is CASSPLRVYEQYF.

This clone turned up a few times. V gene TRBV3-1 (or the pseudogene TRBV3-2) combines with J gene TRBJ1-1; possible D gene TRBD1, 6 bases. From germline, CDR1 is LGHDT and CDR2 YNNKEL (reference sequence). The V end lost 2 bases, the J end lost 9 bases, and 16 bases lay between the germline ends. CDR3 length: 14 amino acids. In DNA, the CDR3 is TGTGCCAGCAGCCAAACGGATTTCGGGGGGCAAGCTTTCTTT. Its protein is CASSQTDFGGQAFF.

V gene TRBV29-1 combines with J gene TRBJ2-7; 9 bases match TRBD1. The CDR3 spans 14 residues. Germline CDR1 reads SQVTM; CDR2 reads ANQGSEA. Trimming removed 6 bases from V and 3 bases from J; junction bases left unmatched: 9. CDR3: CSVTVQGALYEQYF. CDR3 DNA: TGCAGCGTGACCGTACAGGGGGCTCTCTACGAGCAGTACTTC.

The chain employs TRBV28 and TRBJ1-2; TRBD1 is a possible D gene (5 bases). Germline values: CDR1 MDHEN, CDR2 SYDVKM. Trimming removed 6 bases from V and 7 bases from J, with 27 bases in between. CDR3 length equals 17 residues. CDR3 sequence (DNA): TGTGCCAGCAGGAATACGGGGGGTGGGCAGGGACTCTCTGGCTACACCTTC. Its translation: CASRNTGGGQGLSGYTF.

The V and J genes are TRBV28 and TRBJ2-7, with D tentatively TRBD1 (6 bases). The V and J ends lost 5 bases and 7 bases respectively, with 15 bases between them. Per germline, CDR1 MDHEN and CDR2 SYDVKM. This CDR3 has 13 amino acids. The CDR3 nucleotides are TGTGCCAGCAGTCCGGGTACAGGGATAGAGCAGTACTTC. It encodes CASSPGTGIEQYF.